Sequencing of this T cell receptor beta chain was carried out in a study of regulatory T cells in long-lasting Graves disease. Time point reported: newly diagnosed GD, antithyroid drugs for less than 3 months. PBMC-extracted RNA yielded the TCR library. Staff took approximately 8.7 milliliters of peripheral blood and put it into EDTA tubes. The CDR3 length is 15 residues. Germline loops: CDR1 LNHNV, CDR2 YYDKDF (reference sequence). The V end was cut by 4 bases, the J end by 2 bases, with 14 bases between. Through Arm-PCR of CDR3 regions and iRepertoire HTBI primers, TCR beta libraries were built. TCRdb re-derived calls from the multiplex PCR reads in MiXCR, one entry per CDR3 protein. The sample has hundreds of thousands of distinct CDR3 sequences; over 15% are singletons. Turning to this clonotype: Its antigen is still unknown.

The study's findings and limits: Thyroid tissue went unstudied; only peripheral blood was examined. Small numbers of samples may have cut accuracy.

The same data also contributed to another study, on T cells in Graves' hyperthyroidism and ophthalmopathy. That investigation notes: The patients, who ranged from 18 to 65 in age, presented with newly diagnosed hyperthyroidism lasting under 2 months.

The V call is TRBV15, the J call TRBJ2-5; possible D gene TRBD1, 6 bases. The sample consisted of peripheral blood mononuclear cells (PBMCs), taken at new diagnosis, from a patient treated with antithyroid drugs. The source is a man aged 40-49 years with Graves disease. Here the CDR3 reads CATSISGVGQETQYF. CDR3 nucleotides: TGTGCCACCAGCATTTCAGGGGTTGGGCAAGAGACCCAGTACTTC.